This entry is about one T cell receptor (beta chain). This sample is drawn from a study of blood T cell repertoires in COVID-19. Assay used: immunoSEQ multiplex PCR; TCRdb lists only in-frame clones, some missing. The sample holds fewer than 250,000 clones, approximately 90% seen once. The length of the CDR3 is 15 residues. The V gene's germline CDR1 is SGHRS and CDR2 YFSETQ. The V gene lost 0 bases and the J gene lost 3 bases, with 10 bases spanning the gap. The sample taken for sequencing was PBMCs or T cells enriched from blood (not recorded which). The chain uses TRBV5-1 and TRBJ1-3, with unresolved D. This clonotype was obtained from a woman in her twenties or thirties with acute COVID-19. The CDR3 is CASSLGQVGGNTIYF. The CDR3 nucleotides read TGCGCCAGCAGCTTGGGCCAGGTCGGTGGAAACACCATATATTTT.